A selection of T cell receptor beta chains follows, all from one sample in a study of OX40 agonist ivuxolimab in advanced cancers. Method: immunoSEQ multiplex PCR; TCRdb's copy keeps in-frame clones and lacks some. Among approximately 60,000 clones listed, about 91% were seen once. Sequenced here: CD4+ or CD8+ T cells sorted from blood, sampled in a trial of the OX40 agonist ivuxolimab. These receptors all come from an adult with an advanced solid tumor such as melanoma, head and neck, liver or kidney cancer. The CDR3 runs from the conserved cysteine through the conserved F or W. The D gene is left open where the match is weak. Clone size, where shown, is once, few, many, or a class for clones that have expanded.

J gene	V gene	clone size	D gene	CDR3 protein	CDR3 DNA
TRBJ1-2	TRBV29-1	-	-	CSVPPLGYTF	TGCAGCGTTCCCCCACTTGGCTACACCTTC
TRBJ2-3	TRBV9	-	-	CASSVESSGPITDTQYF	TGTGCCAGCAGCGTAGAGTCAAGCGGGCCGATCACAGATACGCAGTATTTT
TRBJ2-1	TRBV29-1	-	-	CSVEGRTDISSYNEQFF	TGCAGCGTTGAGGGACGGACGGACATAAGCTCCTACAATGAGCAGTTCTTC
TRBJ2-5	TRBV4-1	-	TRBD2	CASRPGLAVKETQYF	TGCGCCAGCAGACCGGGACTAGCGGTTAAAGAGACCCAGTACTTC
TRBJ2-7	TRBV14	-	TRBD2	CASSQERTGTSKYF	TGTGCCAGCAGCCAAGAACGTACCGGGACTAGCAAGTACTTC
TRBJ2-2	TRBV19	-	TRBD2	CASRAVWAGVGTGELFF	TGTGCCAGTAGGGCAGTCTGGGCGGGGGTTGGCACCGGGGAGCTGTTTTTT
TRBJ1-1	TRBV6-1	-	-	CASSEAPTTVVGTEAFF	TGTGCCAGCAGTGAAGCGCCAACGACAGTCGTGGGCACTGAAGCTTTCTTT
TRBJ1-2	TRBV19	-	-	CASSTLGSHYGYTF	TGTGCCAGTAGTACGTTAGGCAGTCATTATGGCTACACCTTC
TRBJ2-7	TRBV2	-	-	CASRQGTVEQYF	TGTGCCAGCAGACAGGGTACGGTCGAGCAGTACTTC
TRBJ2-1	TRBV9	-	-	CASSGPRGGPYNEQFF	TGTGCCAGCAGCGGGCCCAGGGGCGGCCCCTACAATGAGCAGTTCTTC
TRBJ2-7	TRBV5-4	few	TRBD1	CASSQDETGGYEQYF	TGTGCCAGCAGCCAAGATGAGACAGGGGGCTACGAGCAGTACTTC
TRBJ1-4	TRBV28	-	-	CASSRFKTNEKLFF	TGTGCCAGCAGCAGATTCAAGACTAATGAAAAACTGTTTTTT
TRBJ2-5	TRBV7-9	-	TRBD2	CASSLRLAGEETQYF	TGTGCCAGCAGCCTCCGCTTAGCGGGAGAGGAGACCCAGTACTTC
TRBJ1-1	TRBV7-3	-	TRBD1	CASSLVPPDRITEAFF	TGTGCCAGCAGCTTAGTACCGCCGGACAGGATAACTGAAGCTTTCTTT
TRBJ1-1	TRBV29-1	-	-	CSIGRTVEAFF	TGCAGCATCGGTCGGACGGTTGAAGCTTTCTTT
TRBJ1-1	TRBV4-2	-	-	CASSQEGINPEAFF	TGTGCCAGCAGCCAAGAAGGAATTAATCCTGAAGCTTTCTTT
TRBJ2-7	TRBV27	-	-	CASSLGGDEQYF	TGTGCCAGCAGCCTGGGGGGAGACGAGCAGTACTTC
TRBJ2-1	TRBV29-1	-	TRBD2	CSVEVWTSGNNEQFF	TGCAGCGTTGAAGTTTGGACTAGCGGGAACAATGAGCAGTTCTTC
TRBJ1-2	TRBV5-1	-	-	CASSLSAGDGYTF	TGCGCCAGCAGCTTAAGTGCGGGGGATGGCTACACCTTC
TRBJ2-7	TRBV6-1	-	-	CASSDGLFSEQYF	TGTGCCAGCAGCGACGGACTATTCTCCGAGCAGTACTTC
TRBJ2-7	TRBV16	once	-	CASSQSGTLVTYEQYF	TGTGCCAGCAGCCAATCCGGGACACTCGTTACCTACGAGCAGTACTTC
TRBJ2-2	TRBV27	-	TRBD2	CASRSRLAGSTGELFF	TGTGCCAGCAGAAGTCGACTAGCGGGAAGCACCGGGGAGCTGTTTTTT
TRBJ1-5	TRBV10-3	-	TRBD1	CAISEGTGGQPQHF	TGTGCCATCAGTGAGGGGACAGGGGGTCAGCCCCAGCATTTT
TRBJ2-4	TRBV12-5	-	-	CASGLVHDLIQYF	TGTGCTAGTGGTTTGGTACACGATCTCATTCAGTACTTC
TRBJ2-7	TRBV2	-	-	CASRDRDGLSCPYF	TGTGCCAGCAGAGACCGGGACGGCCTATCATGTCCGTACTTC
TRBJ2-5	TRBV27	-	TRBD2	CASSLGTSGSLETQYF	TGTGCCAGCAGTCTGGGGACTAGCGGGAGTCTTGAGACCCAGTACTTC
TRBJ1-2	TRBV5-4	-	-	CASSVTDNYGYTF	TGTGCCAGCAGCGTGACAGACAACTATGGCTACACCTTC
TRBJ2-7	TRBV27	-	TRBD1	CASSLGQGVFEQYF	TGTGCCAGCAGTTTGGGACAGGGAGTGTTCGAGCAGTACTTC